The rows below give T cell receptor beta chains drawn from one sample of a study of OX40 agonist ivuxolimab in advanced cancers. The repertoire was sequenced with immunoSEQ multiplex PCR; TCRdb's copy has only in-frame clones and lacks some. The sample carries about 65,000 clones, around 87% recorded once. Here the sequenced sample was CD4+ or CD8+ T cells sorted from blood, taken in a trial of the OX40 agonist ivuxolimab. These receptors were taken from an adult with an advanced solid tumor such as melanoma, head and neck, liver or kidney cancer. CDR3s include the opening cysteine and the closing phenylalanine or tryptophan. The D gene is left open where the match is weak. Clone size is not always given. Where it is, it says once, few, many or a class for expanded clones.

DNA: TGTGCCAGTAGCAGGACAGGGGAGGTTGGAAACACCATATATTTT
CDR3: CASSRTGEVGNTIYF
D: TRBD1
size: .
J: TRBJ1-3
V: TRBV19

DNA: TGTGCCAGCAGCCAAGGGGGGAACACTGAAGCTTTCTTT
CDR3: CASSQGGNTEAFF
D: .
size: .
J: TRBJ1-1
V: TRBV2

DNA: TGTGCCAGCAGCCAAGCGGGGGCTCTAAACACCATATATTTT
CDR3: CASSQAGALNTIYF
D: .
size: .
J: TRBJ1-3
V: TRBV14

DNA: TGCGCCAGCAGCTTAAGTACTAGCGGATACAATGAGCAGTTCTTC
CDR3: CASSLSTSGYNEQFF
D: TRBD2
size: .
J: TRBJ2-1
V: TRBV5-1

DNA: TGTGCCAGCAGCTCCGAAGGACGTCAGGGCCCCATATATTTT
CDR3: CASSSEGRQGPIYF
D: .
size: once
J: TRBJ1-3
V: TRBV7-9

DNA: TGTGCCAGCAGCTTGGCAAGGACCTCCCGCGTTGGGGAGCAGTTCTTC
CDR3: CASSLARTSRVGEQFF
D: .
size: .
J: TRBJ2-1
V: TRBV5-6

DNA: TGCGCCAGCAGCCAGGGTGGCACAGATACGCAGTATTTT
CDR3: CASSQGGTDTQYF
D: .
size: .
J: TRBJ2-3
V: TRBV5-1

DNA: TGTGCCAGTAGTCAGGACCGTTTTAACTATGGCTACACCTTC
CDR3: CASSQDRFNYGYTF
D: .
size: .
J: TRBJ1-2
V: TRBV19

DNA: TGTGCCAGCAGCTCGGGACAGCAAGAGACCCAGTACTTC
CDR3: CASSSGQQETQYF
D: TRBD1
size: .
J: TRBJ2-5
V: TRBV5-4

DNA: TGTGCCAGCAGCCGTCCCATGACAGGGGCAGGAAACACCATATATTTT
CDR3: CASSRPMTGAGNTIYF
D: TRBD1
size: .
J: TRBJ1-3
V: TRBV5-6

DNA: TGTGCCGGCGGGGACTACGAGCAGTACTTC
CDR3: CAGGDYEQYF
D: .
size: .
J: TRBJ2-7
V: TRBV6-1

DNA: TGTGCCAGCAGCGCCAACAGGGTAGGCTATGGCTACACCTTC
CDR3: CASSANRVGYGYTF
D: .
size: .
J: TRBJ1-2
V: TRBV11-2

DNA: TGTGCCAGCAGCTTAGAGAACAGCTACTATGGCTACACCTTC
CDR3: CASSLENSYYGYTF
D: .
size: once
J: TRBJ1-2
V: TRBV13

DNA: TGTGCCAGCTCACCGGACGCGGCCTATGGCTACACCTTC
CDR3: CASSPDAAYGYTF
D: .
size: .
J: TRBJ1-2
V: TRBV18

DNA: TGTGCCAGCAGCCGAGGGGCCAGCTCTGGAAACACCATATATTTT
CDR3: CASSRGASSGNTIYF
D: .
size: once
J: TRBJ1-3
V: TRBV7-3

DNA: TGCGCCAGCAGCCAAGAAATAGCGGGGACCTACAATGAGCAGTTCTTC
CDR3: CASSQEIAGTYNEQFF
D: TRBD2
size: .
J: TRBJ2-1
V: TRBV4-1

DNA: TGCGCCAGCAGCCCCACCCCGGACGTAATTAGGAACACTGAAGCTTTCTTT
CDR3: CASSPTPDVIRNTEAFF
D: .
size: .
J: TRBJ1-1
V: TRBV5-1

DNA: TGCGCCAGCAGCGCCTCGGGGGGCGGACATGCCGGGGAGCTGTTTTTT
CDR3: CASSASGGGHAGELFF
D: .
size: .
J: TRBJ2-2
V: TRBV5-1

DNA: TGCAGCGTTGAAACGAGCTCTGGGGCCAACGTCCTGACTTTC
CDR3: CSVETSSGANVLTF
D: .
size: few
J: TRBJ2-6
V: TRBV29-1

DNA: TGTGCCAGCAGCCACGGGGGGGTGGTGGGGTACGAGCAGTACTTC
CDR3: CASSHGGVVGYEQYF
D: TRBD2
size: .
J: TRBJ2-7
V: TRBV11-2

DNA: TGTGCCTGGAGTAAAGTTGGTACCGGCGAGCAGTACTTC
CDR3: CAWSKVGTGEQYF
D: .
size: once
J: TRBJ2-7
V: TRBV30

DNA: TGCAGCGCTTGGACAGGGGGACTTACTTTTCTCTTT
CDR3: CSAWTGGLTFLF
D: TRBD1
size: .
J: TRBJ1-1
V: TRBV29-1

DNA: TGCGCCAGCAGTTTAAGCTACGAGCAGTACTTC
CDR3: CASSLSYEQYF
D: .
size: .
J: TRBJ2-7
V: TRBV10-2

DNA: TGTGCCAGCCTTATCGGGACCCAAGGGAACTATGGCTACACCTTC
CDR3: CASLIGTQGNYGYTF
D: .
size: .
J: TRBJ1-2
V: TRBV19

DNA: TGTGCCAGCAGTTACAGGGACTGGGGCTCCTACGAGCAGTACTTC
CDR3: CASSYRDWGSYEQYF
D: .
size: .
J: TRBJ2-7
V: TRBV6-5

DNA: TGCGCCAGCAGCTTGGGCCTAGTTGGAGATACGCAGTATTTT
CDR3: CASSLGLVGDTQYF
D: .
size: .
J: TRBJ2-3
V: TRBV5-1

DNA: TGTGCCTGGAGTGTACTTAAGGGCCAGGTTATCCACTTT
CDR3: CAWSVLKGQVIHF
D: .
size: .
J: TRBJ1-6
V: TRBV30

DNA: TGTGCCAGCAGTGAAGGTAGATGGGGGGGGAACACTGAAGCTTTCTTT
CDR3: CASSEGRWGGNTEAFF
D: .
size: .
J: TRBJ1-1
V: TRBV6-1

DNA: TGTGCCAGCAAGACGACAGGGGATCAGCCCCAGCATTTT
CDR3: CASKTTGDQPQHF
D: TRBD1
size: .
J: TRBJ1-5
V: TRBV6-1

DNA: TGTGCCAGCAGACGGACGGAGTACTCCTACAATGAGCAGTTCTTC
CDR3: CASRRTEYSYNEQFF
D: .
size: .
J: TRBJ2-1
V: TRBV6-1

DNA: TGTGCCAGCACCCATACCCGGGAGGCCTTCCAAGAGACCCAGTACTTC
CDR3: CASTHTREAFQETQYF
D: TRBD2
size: .
J: TRBJ2-5
V: TRBV5-5

DNA: TGTGCCATCAGTAGGGACGGATATAATTCACCCCTCCACTTT
CDR3: CAISRDGYNSPLHF
D: .
size: .
J: TRBJ1-6
V: TRBV10-3